Below, 17 T cell receptor beta chains from the same sample are listed, as sequenced in a study of Graves' ophthalmopathy and Graves' hyperthyroidism. The authors amplified TCR beta CDR3 regions, and they did so from RNA transcripts for repertoire sequencing. First-round RT-PCR used HTBI primers; second-round multiplex PCR followed. TCRdb re-derived calls from the multiplex PCR reads in MiXCR, one entry per CDR3 protein. The data show approximately 1.2 million distinct CDR3 sequences, 35% to 40% seen once. The sequenced sample was peripheral blood or thyroid tissue (not recorded which). The origin of the receptors is an adult man with Graves' hyperthyroidism.

The V gene is TRBV7-2, the J gene TRBJ2-2; 13 bases map to TRBD2. CDR1 is SGHTA and CDR2 is FQGNSA in the germline V gene. This CDR3 has 20 residues. With V trimmed by 3 bases and J by 0 bases, 10 bases remained unmatched. The CDR3 sequence: CASSFSGLAGQPTNTGELFF. The CDR3 nucleotides are TGTGCCAGCAGCTTCTCGGGACTAGCGGGACAACCTACGAACACCGGGGAGCTGTTTTTT.

In this sample, this clonotype turned up a few times. The chain employs TRBV11-1 and TRBJ2-3, with D possibly matching TRBD2 (5 bases). V was pared by 6 bases and J by 6 bases, with 10 bases between. The germline V gene encodes CDR1 SGHAT and CDR2 FQDESV (reference sequence). This CDR3 has 12 residues. DNA for the CDR3: TGTGCCAGCAGGGAGGAAGCCGATACGCAGTATTTT. Its protein product is CASREEADTQYF.

A few counts support this clonotype. This chain connects TRBV11-2 to TRBJ2-7; TRBD2 matches 8 bases. CDR3 length equals 15 residues. V lost 2 bases to trimming and J lost 0 bases; unmatched junction nucleotides: 3. Germline CDR1 reads SGHAT; CDR2 reads FQNNGV. The CDR3 coding sequence is TGTGCCAGCAGCTTATACGGGGGGGACTCCTACGAGCAGTACTTC. Translating it yields CASSLYGGDSYEQYF.

This clonotype was seen a few times. The CDR3 sequence: CASSPTPKGAYEQYF. The CDR3 coding sequence is TGTGCCAGCAGCCCCACACCCAAGGGAGCCTACGAGCAGTACTTC. This chain uses TRBV7-6 with TRBJ2-7, with D possibly TRBD2 on 5 matching bases. The CDR3 covers 15 residues. The germline V gene encodes CDR1 SGHVS and CDR2 FNYEAQ. Trimming took off 5 bases at V and 2 bases at J, with 16 bases between the two ends. The full variable domain, in which reference TRBV7-6 and TRBJ2-7 provide the parts outside the CDR3, is GAGVSQSPRYKVTKRGQDVALRCDPISGHVSLYWYRQALGQGPEFLTYFNYEAQQDKSGLPNDRFSAERPEGSISTLTIQRTEQRDSAMYRCASSPTPKGAYEQYFGPGTRLTVT.

In this sample, this clonotype turned up many times. V is TRBV29-1 and J is TRBJ2-5; maybe TRBD1 (6 bases). This CDR3 region has 13 residues. Trimming left V 3 bases short and J 7 bases short, with 15 bases between. Germline loops: CDR1 SQVTM, CDR2 ANQGSEA. The DNA for the CDR3 is TGCAGCGTTGAGGCCGGACAGCCAGGGACCCAGTACTTC. Translated, it gives CSVEAGQPGTQYF.

This clonotype was observed a few times. V gene TRBV9 combines with J gene TRBJ1-1, with a tentative D call TRBD1 (5 bases). Germline CDR1 reads SGDLS; CDR2 reads YYNGEE. This CDR3 has 14 amino acids. Deletions cut 2 bases from V and 7 bases from J, with 15 bases between. The CDR3 loop reads CASSVGGSTNEAFF. As DNA, the CDR3 is TGTGCCAGCAGCGTTGGGGGGTCAACTAATGAAGCTTTCTTT.

The sample holds many counts of this clonotype. CDR3 protein: CAISVTREQETQYF. CDR3 nucleotides: TGTGCCATCAGTGTGACACGTGAACAAGAGACCCAGTACTTC. This rearrangement joins TRBV10-3 to TRBJ2-5; D is undetermined. Trimming removed 4 bases at V and 2 bases at J, with 11 bases between. The V gene's germline CDR1 is ENHRY and CDR2 SYGVKD. This CDR3 region has 14 residues.

The rearrangement joins TRBV2 to TRBJ2-2; the match to TRBD1 covers 8 bases. With V trimmed by 6 bases and J by 7 bases, 10 bases remained unmatched. The CDR3 runs to 15 residues. Germline V gene data show CDR1 as SNHLY and CDR2 as FYNNEI. The chain's CDR3 is CASRLGQGEGGELFF. CDR3 DNA sequence: TGTGCCAGCAGACTAGGACAGGGAGAGGGCGGGGAGCTGTTTTTT. The full variable domain, with the rest looked up from reference TRBV2 and TRBJ2-2, is EPEVTQTPSHQVTQMGQEVILRCVPISNHLYFYWYRQILGQKVEFLVSFYNNEISEKSEIFDDQFSVERPDGSNFTLKIRSTKLEDSAMYFCASRLGQGEGGELFFGEGSRLTVL.

The sample holds many counts of this clonotype. V is TRBV24-1 and J is TRBJ1-6; D not certain. Deletions cut 3 bases from V and 7 bases from J, with 3 bases between. The CDR3 sequence is 12 residues long. Germline CDR1 is KGHDR and CDR2 is SFDVKD. The CDR3 sequence: CATSDGNSPLHF. CDR3 DNA: TGTGCCACCAGTGATGGAAATTCACCCCTCCACTTT.

Only a few counts were recorded for this clonotype. The gene calls are TRBV25-1 and TRBJ1-4; 9 nucleotides line up with TRBD1. The CDR3 has 15 residues. The V gene end was trimmed by 1 base and the J gene end by 8 bases; junction bases not matched to a gene: 5. Germline V CDR1 and CDR2: MGHDK, SYGVNS. The CDR3 here is CASSEFHRGREKLFF. The CDR3 DNA sequence: TGTGCCAGCAGTGAATTCCACAGGGGGCGGGAAAAACTGTTTTTT.

CDR3 amino acids: CASSPQNWQTTEAFF. CDR3 nucleotides: TGTGCCAGCTCACCTCAGAACTGGCAGACGACTGAAGCTTTCTTT. This chain uses TRBV18 with TRBJ1-1; D is undetermined. From germline, CDR1 is KGHSH and CDR2 LQKENI. This CDR3 has 15 residues. V was cut by 3 bases and J by 5 bases, with 16 bases left in between.

About this clonotype: Sequence at one end of the junction differs from germline and may be a read error. The chain links TRBV5-1 to TRBJ1-1, with 7 bases fitting TRBD1. Germline V gives CDR1 SGHRS, CDR2 YFSETQ. The CDR3 spans 13 residues. This CDR3 is CAGSLGQRTEAFF. In DNA form, the CDR3 reads TGCGCCGGCAGCTTGGGACAGCGCACTGAAGCTTTCTTT.

This clonotype was counted between two and nine times. The chain uses TRBV11-2 and TRBJ1-2; 7 bases line up with TRBD1. Unmatched junction bases numbered 9, after V lost 5 bases and J lost 3 bases. Germline V lookup: CDR1 SGHAT, CDR2 FQNNGV. The CDR3 consists of 15 residues. In DNA, the CDR3 is TGTGCCAGCAGCCCCGGGCAGGGGGGGTACTATGGCTACACCTTC. Translated, it gives CASSPGQGGYYGYTF.

The CDR3, as DNA: TGCGCCAGCAGCCAAGAGACAGTTAGCAATCAGCCCCAGCATTTT. As protein: CASSQETVSNQPQHF. This chain links TRBV4-3 with TRBJ1-5; TRBD1 might be the D (5 bases). Trimming took off 0 bases at V and 0 bases at J, with 6 bases between the two ends. CDR1 and CDR2 (germline): LGHNA, YSLEER. This CDR3 is built from 15 residues.

This clonotype appeared many times. The V and J genes are TRBV2 and TRBJ1-3; maybe TRBD1 (5 bases). V dropped 2 bases and J dropped 3 bases, with 11 bases sitting between them. The germline gives CDR1 SNHLY, CDR2 FYNNEI. The CDR3 is made up of 15 amino acids. The CDR3 sequence: CASSEPGADGNTIYF. The CDR3 coding sequence is TGTGCCAGCAGTGAACCCGGGGCTGATGGAAACACCATATATTTT.

This clonotype appeared a single time. The chain has TRBV14 and TRBJ2-7; the D gene is possibly TRBD1 (6 bases). Trimming removed 2 bases at V and 0 bases at J, with 11 bases between. Looked up from germline, CDR1 is SGHDN and CDR2 is FVKESK. The CDR3 contains 15 residues. The CDR3 DNA sequence: TGTGCCAGCAGCCAATGGCAGGGGAGCTCCTACGAGCAGTACTTC. As protein: CASSQWQGSSYEQYF.

As regards this clonotype: A read error is likely, as this CDR3 ends without the conserved phenylalanine or tryptophan. The DNA is omitted, as the CDR3 cannot be located on it reliably, and the CDR3 follows TCRdb's listing. The chain couples TRBV10-3 to TRBJ1-2. Germline V gene data show CDR1 as ENHRY and CDR2 as SYGVKD. The CDR3 totals 8 residues, both ends included. CDR3 sequence: CAISREPG.